The text below deals with one T cell receptor (beta chain). Measured with immunoSEQ multiplex PCR; TCRdb has only the in-frame clones, and not every one. The data show around 270,000 clones, 80% to 85% seen once. These data come from a study of blood T cell repertoires in COVID-19. Sequencing input: peripheral blood. The sequence was obtained from a person in their 70s with COVID-19, enrolled during active disease.

As DNA, the CDR3 is TGTGCCAGCAGTTCGGGAGTTTCCTATAATTCACCCCTCCACTTT. This translates into CASSSGVSYNSPLHF. The chain is built from TRBV6-6 and TRBJ1-6; unclear D gene. Deletions cut 4 bases from V and 1 base from J, with 8 bases between. The CDR3 covers 15 residues. Germline CDR1 and CDR2: MNHNY and SVGAGI (reference sequence).